This is a list of T cell receptor beta chains from one sample in a study of OX40 agonist ivuxolimab in advanced cancers. Measured with immunoSEQ multiplex PCR; TCRdb has only the in-frame clones, and not every one. The sample lists over 50,000 clones, 82% occurring once. The sample here was CD4+ or CD8+ T cells sorted from blood, taken in a trial of the OX40 agonist ivuxolimab. Every receptor here comes from an adult with an advanced solid tumor such as melanoma, head and neck, liver or kidney cancer. Each CDR3 is given with its conserved first and last residue. Fields, in order: CDR3 protein, CDR3 DNA, V gene, D gene, J gene, clone size. A D gene is named only where the DNA matches it firmly. The size of a clone is reported for some rows only, either as once, few or many, or as a class for expanded clones.

CDR3: CASSLIRTSGSGYEQYF; DNA: TGTGCCAGCAGCCTGATCCGGACTAGCGGGAGTGGTTACGAGCAGTACTTC; V: TRBV12-1; D: .; J: TRBJ2-7; size: once
CDR3: CASSWQGNGETQYF; DNA: TGTGCCAGCAGCTGGCAGGGTAATGGAGAGACCCAGTACTTC; V: TRBV7-2; D: .; J: TRBJ2-5; size: .
CDR3: CASSRGTDSYEQYF; DNA: TGTGCCAGCAGCCGAGGGACCGACTCCTACGAGCAGTACTTC; V: TRBV5-4; D: .; J: TRBJ2-7; size: .
CDR3: CATSRDPRNEQFF; DNA: TGTGCCACCAGCAGAGACCCGCGCAATGAGCAGTTCTTC; V: TRBV15; D: .; J: TRBJ2-1; size: few
CDR3: CASRPGRDTEAFF; DNA: TGTGCCAGTCGGCCGGGCCGGGACACTGAAGCTTTCTTT; V: TRBV9; D: .; J: TRBJ1-1; size: .
CDR3: CASSEALLKGDEQFF; DNA: TGTGCCAGCAGTGAAGCGCTTCTTAAGGGGGATGAGCAGTTCTTC; V: TRBV2; D: .; J: TRBJ2-1; size: .
CDR3: CASSPQNTVDQPQHF; DNA: TGTGCCAGCTCACCTCAAAACACCGTGGATCAGCCCCAGCATTTT; V: TRBV18; D: .; J: TRBJ1-5; size: few
CDR3: CASSQGLTNEKLFF; DNA: TGCGCCAGCAGCCAGGGACTTACTAATGAAAAACTGTTTTTT; V: TRBV4-1; D: .; J: TRBJ1-4; size: .
CDR3: CASSSGQERQETQYF; DNA: TGTGCCAGCAGCTCGGGACAGGAAAGACAAGAGACCCAGTACTTC; V: TRBV7-9; D: TRBD1; J: TRBJ2-5; size: .
CDR3: CASSLWGNTEAFF; DNA: TGTGCCAGCTCACTCTGGGGGAACACTGAAGCTTTCTTT; V: TRBV18; D: .; J: TRBJ1-1; size: once
CDR3: CAWSSENTGELFF; DNA: TGTGCCTGGAGTTCGGAGAACACCGGGGAGCTGTTTTTT; V: TRBV30; D: .; J: TRBJ2-2; size: .
CDR3: CASSLGQGAGGYTF; DNA: TGTGCCAGCAGCTTGGGACAGGGGGCAGGTGGCTACACCTTC; V: TRBV5-5; D: TRBD1; J: TRBJ1-2; size: .
CDR3: CASSGARLSTDTQYF; DNA: TGCGCCAGCAGTGGGGCTCGGCTTAGCACAGATACGCAGTATTTT; V: TRBV5-1; D: .; J: TRBJ2-3; size: .
CDR3: CASSSGSGGTQYF; DNA: TGCGCCAGCAGTAGCGGGAGCGGCGGTACGCAGTATTTT; V: TRBV10-1; D: TRBD2; J: TRBJ2-3; size: .
CDR3: CASSGYRDRGGGGYTF; DNA: TGCGCCAGCAGCGGTTACCGGGACAGGGGAGGAGGTGGCTACACCTTC; V: TRBV5-1; D: TRBD1; J: TRBJ1-2; size: few
CDR3: CASSGDRANTEAFF; DNA: TGTGCCAGCAGTGGGGACAGGGCGAACACTGAAGCTTTCTTT; V: TRBV2; D: TRBD1; J: TRBJ1-1; size: .
CDR3: CASMSVGRWTEAFF; DNA: TGTGCCAGCATGTCGGTCGGGAGATGGACTGAAGCTTTCTTT; V: TRBV27; D: .; J: TRBJ1-1; size: .
CDR3: CSVAGPSREKLFF; DNA: TGCAGCGTAGCGGGCCCGTCGCGGGAAAAACTGTTTTTT; V: TRBV29-1; D: .; J: TRBJ1-4; size: .
CDR3: CASSRGTESYGYTF; DNA: TGTGCCAGCAGCCGAGGGACAGAATCCTATGGCTACACCTTC; V: TRBV14; D: TRBD1; J: TRBJ1-2; size: medium-sized
CDR3: CASSSTGGMTDTQYF; DNA: TGTGCCAGCAGCTCTACAGGTGGGATGACAGATACGCAGTATTTT; V: TRBV5-4; D: .; J: TRBJ2-3; size: .
CDR3: CASSQARVGVNIQYF; DNA: TGTGCCAGCAGCCAGGCACGGGTGGGGGTCAACATTCAGTACTTC; V: TRBV7-2; D: .; J: TRBJ2-4; size: .
CDR3: CASSQGFGGRTEAFF; DNA: TGTGCCAGCAGCCAAGGGTTTGGGGGCAGGACTGAAGCTTTCTTT; V: TRBV4-2; D: .; J: TRBJ1-1; size: .
CDR3: CASSLDSVGYGYTF; DNA: TGTGCCAGCAGCTTGGACAGTGTAGGATATGGCTACACCTTC; V: TRBV7-3; D: .; J: TRBJ1-2; size: .
CDR3: CASRGRAAYEQYF; DNA: TGTGCCAGCAGGGGCAGGGCGGCCTACGAGCAGTACTTC; V: TRBV2; D: .; J: TRBJ2-7; size: .
CDR3: CASSEGSEAFF; DNA: TGTGCCAGCAGCGAGGGGTCTGAAGCTTTCTTT; V: TRBV5-6; D: .; J: TRBJ1-1; size: .
CDR3: CASSEIRRGNNEQFF; DNA: TGTGCCAGCAGTGAAATACGGCGGGGGAACAATGAGCAGTTCTTC; V: TRBV2; D: TRBD2; J: TRBJ2-1; size: .
CDR3: CAWSLGRINQPQHF; DNA: TGTGCCTGGAGTCTTGGCAGGATCAATCAGCCCCAGCATTTT; V: TRBV30; D: .; J: TRBJ1-5; size: .
CDR3: CASRGSMGEKLFF; DNA: TGCGCCAGCCGAGGGTCTATGGGTGAAAAACTGTTTTTT; V: TRBV10-1; D: .; J: TRBJ1-4; size: .
CDR3: CASSREGRAEKLFF; DNA: TGTGCCAGCTCACGGGAGGGCCGAGCTGAAAAACTGTTTTTT; V: TRBV18; D: .; J: TRBJ1-4; size: .
CDR3: CASSPQTGRKGGNTIYF; DNA: TGTGCCAGCAGTCCCCAGACAGGGCGAAAGGGTGGAAACACCATATATTTT; V: TRBV28; D: TRBD1; J: TRBJ1-3; size: .
CDR3: CASSSPFDGGETQYF; DNA: TGTGCCAGCAGTTCCCCGTTCGACGGCGGGGAGACCCAGTACTTC; V: TRBV6-5; D: .; J: TRBJ2-5; size: .
CDR3: CATVREATYEQYF; DNA: TGTGCCACCGTCAGGGAGGCGACCTACGAGCAGTACTTC; V: TRBV28; D: .; J: TRBJ2-7; size: .
CDR3: CASSESGLLTSNQPQHF; DNA: TGTGCCAGCAGTGAATCGGGACTGCTGACTAGCAATCAGCCCCAGCATTTT; V: TRBV6-1; D: .; J: TRBJ1-5; size: .
CDR3: CASSLAAGGYGELFF; DNA: TGTGCCAGCAGCTTAGCGGCGGGAGGTTACGGGGAGCTGTTTTTT; V: TRBV7-2; D: TRBD2; J: TRBJ2-2; size: .
CDR3: CASSPGARRETQYF; DNA: TGTGCCAGCTCACCGGGGGCCAGGCGAGAGACCCAGTACTTC; V: TRBV18; D: .; J: TRBJ2-5; size: .
CDR3: CASSGRGRTGIYTF; DNA: TGTGCCAGCAGCGGAAGGGGCCGAACGGGGATCTACACCTTC; V: TRBV7-8; D: .; J: TRBJ1-2; size: .
CDR3: CASSSYLDTQYF; DNA: TGTGCCAGCAGCTCGTACCTAGATACGCAGTATTTT; V: TRBV7-2; D: .; J: TRBJ2-3; size: .
CDR3: CASSHSLAGPRFTDTQYF; DNA: TGTGCCAGCAGCCATTCTCTGGCGGGACCCCGATTCACAGATACGCAGTATTTT; V: TRBV4-2; D: .; J: TRBJ2-3; size: .
CDR3: CASSLEESRETQYF; DNA: TGTGCCAGCAGCTTAGAAGAGTCGCGAGAGACCCAGTACTTC; V: TRBV7-6; D: .; J: TRBJ2-5; size: .
CDR3: CASSQVGRLRGGGYTF; DNA: TGCGCCAGCAGCCAAGTGGGTCGGCTACGAGGTGGTGGCTACACCTTC; V: TRBV4-1; D: .; J: TRBJ1-2; size: few
CDR3: CAISDWEGSGNTIYF; DNA: TGTGCCATCAGTGATTGGGAGGGCTCTGGAAACACCATATATTTT; V: TRBV10-3; D: .; J: TRBJ1-3; size: .
CDR3: CASEIRASASYEQYF; DNA: TGTGCCAGCGAAATACGGGCGTCTGCCTCCTACGAGCAGTACTTC; V: TRBV28; D: .; J: TRBJ2-7; size: .
CDR3: CASSSQLRGPDTGELFF; DNA: TGTGCCAGCAGCTCCCAGTTGAGGGGGCCGGACACCGGGGAGCTGTTTTTT; V: TRBV7-2; D: TRBD1; J: TRBJ2-2; size: once
CDR3: CASRGRDRYNEQFF; DNA: TGTGCCAGCAGGGGACGGGACCGCTACAATGAGCAGTTCTTC; V: TRBV7-2; D: .; J: TRBJ2-1; size: .
CDR3: CASSFKMETSGTYEQFF; DNA: TGCGCCAGCAGCTTTAAAATGGAGACTAGCGGGACATATGAGCAGTTCTTC; V: TRBV5-1; D: TRBD2; J: TRBJ2-1; size: .
CDR3: CASSKGGDVGETQYF; DNA: TGTGCCAGTAGTAAGGGGGGGGACGTGGGAGAGACCCAGTACTTC; V: TRBV19; D: .; J: TRBJ2-5; size: .
CDR3: CASSQGTNTEAFF; DNA: TGTGCCAGCAGCCAGGGTACGAACACTGAAGCTTTCTTT; V: TRBV6-5; D: .; J: TRBJ1-1; size: .
CDR3: CASSLTSGSYNEQFF; DNA: TGTGCCAGCAGCTTAACGAGCGGTTCCTACAATGAGCAGTTCTTC; V: TRBV11-2; D: .; J: TRBJ2-1; size: .
CDR3: CASSLGRGSKLFF; DNA: TGTGCCAGCAGTTTGGGCAGGGGAAGCAAACTGTTTTTT; V: TRBV28; D: .; J: TRBJ1-4; size: .
CDR3: CASSLGGQGLNREAFF; DNA: TGTGCCAGCAGCTTAGGGGGACAGGGGCTAAACCGTGAAGCTTTCTTT; V: TRBV11-2; D: TRBD1; J: TRBJ1-1; size: once
CDR3: CATYNRAGGYNEQFF; DNA: TGTGCCACCTACAATAGGGCGGGAGGGTACAATGAGCAGTTCTTC; V: TRBV10-3; D: TRBD2; J: TRBJ2-1; size: .
CDR3: CASSTSGTANEQFF; DNA: TGTGCTAGCAGCACTAGCGGGACGGCCAATGAGCAGTTCTTC; V: TRBV7-7; D: TRBD2; J: TRBJ2-1; size: .
CDR3: CAISEDRVFGTEAFF; DNA: TGTGCCATCAGTGAGGACAGGGTGTTTGGCACTGAAGCTTTCTTT; V: TRBV10-3; D: TRBD1; J: TRBJ1-1; size: .
CDR3: CASSRGGYGYTF; DNA: TGTGCCAGCAGCAGGGGAGGGTATGGCTACACCTTC; V: TRBV6-5; D: .; J: TRBJ1-2; size: .
CDR3: CASSVVSGLAGDTQYF; DNA: TGTGCCAGCAGCGTAGTGTCGGGACTAGCGGGAGATACGCAGTATTTT; V: TRBV9; D: TRBD2; J: TRBJ2-3; size: .